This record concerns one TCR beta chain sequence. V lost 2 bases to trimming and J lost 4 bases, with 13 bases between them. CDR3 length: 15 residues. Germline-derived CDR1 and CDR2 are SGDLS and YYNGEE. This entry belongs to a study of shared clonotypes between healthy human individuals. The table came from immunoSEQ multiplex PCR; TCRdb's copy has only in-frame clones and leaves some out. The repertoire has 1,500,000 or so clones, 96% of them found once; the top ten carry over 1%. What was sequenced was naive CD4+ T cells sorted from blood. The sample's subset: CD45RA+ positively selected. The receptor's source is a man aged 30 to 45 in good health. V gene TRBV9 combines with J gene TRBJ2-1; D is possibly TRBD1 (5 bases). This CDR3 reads CASSVQGGAYNEQFF. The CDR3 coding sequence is TGTGCCAGCAGCGTTCAGGGCGGTGCGTACAATGAGCAGTTCTTC.